The next 21 T cell receptor beta chains were all read from a single sample in a study of blood T cell repertoires in COVID-19. Here immunoSEQ multiplex PCR was the method, and the copy in TCRdb shows in-frame clones only, minus some. The repertoire holds 150,000 to 200,000 clones, with 82% as singletons. The sequenced sample was peripheral blood. The receptor source for this set is an elderly woman with active or convalescent COVID-19.

The rearrangement joins TRBV30 to TRBJ2-3; 10 bases are shared with TRBD2. Germline V CDR1 and CDR2: GTSNPN, SVGIG (reference sequence). CDR3 length: 15 amino acids. Trimming removed 4 bases from V and 11 bases from J; junction bases left unmatched: 15. CDR3 nucleotide sequence: TGTGCCTGGATGCCCAGCGGGAGGGCCAGGGTAGAGCAGTATTTT. This codes for CAWMPSGRARVEQYF.

The chain uses TRBV6-1 and TRBJ2-5; 11 nucleotides align to TRBD2. Trimming took 4 bases from V and 1 from J; bases not matched to a gene: 5. This CDR3 spans 16 amino acids. Germline CDR1 is MNHNS and CDR2 is SASEGT. The CDR3 is CASSVLGLAGQETQYF. The CDR3 DNA reads TGTGCCAGCAGTGTCCTCGGACTAGCGGGCCAAGAGACCCAGTACTTC.

As DNA, the CDR3 is TGTGCCAGCAGCCTGCTCAGGGGAAGCAATCAGCCCCAGCATTTT. Amino acids: CASSLLRGSNQPQHF. This chain joins TRBV5-6 and TRBJ1-5, with a possible D match to TRBD1 (6 bases). CDR1 is SGHDT and CDR2 is YYEEEE in the germline V gene. Trimming took 4 bases from V and 1 from J, leaving 12 bases between them. The CDR3 covers 15 residues.

The genes are TRBV2 and TRBJ1-5; D not resolved. The CDR3 has 12 amino acids. Germline CDR1 SNHLY, CDR2 FYNNEI. Trimming stripped 2 bases from V and 9 bases from J, with 8 bases between. CDR3 in DNA: TGTGCCAGCAGTGAACGGGTTACGCCCCAGCATTTT. It is translated as CASSERVTPQHF.

The chain has TRBV21-1 and TRBJ1-1; the tabulated D call, TRBD1, remains unverified against the DNA. TRBV21-1 is assigned pseudogene status. The CDR3 sequence is 18 residues long. Here the CDR3 DNA reads TGTGCCAGCAGAAAAGGGAATACAGGGGCTGGACGAGGCACTGAAGCTTTCTTT. Its protein is CASRKGNTGAGRGTEAFF.

This clone was seen only once. The chain recombines TRBV10-1 with TRBJ1-1, with a tentative D call TRBD1 (5 bases). The V end was cut by 0 bases, the J end by 6 bases, with 11 bases between. CDR3 length: 14 amino acids. Germline assignment: CDR1 WNHNN and CDR2 SYGVQD (reference sequence). CDR3 region: CASSESSREAEAFF. CDR3 coding DNA: TGCGCCAGCAGTGAGTCAAGCAGGGAGGCTGAAGCTTTCTTT.

The chain is built from TRBV19 and TRBJ1-2; D unresolved. Germline V CDR1 and CDR2: LNHDA, SQIVND (reference sequence). The CDR3 spans 13 residues. The V gene lost 3 bases and the J gene lost 8 bases, with 13 bases spanning the gap. The CDR3 bases are TGTGCCAGTAGTATGAACCAACAATGGGGCTACACCTTC. Translation: CASSMNQQWGYTF.

The chain recombines TRBV7-2 with TRBJ2-1, with 10 bases that match TRBD2. The CDR3 covers 16 residues. CDR1 is SGHTA, CDR2 FQGNSA, per germline. V trimming: 4 bases; J trimming: 2 bases; junction bases outside the gene matches: 5. CDR3 bases: TGTGCCAGCAGCTATACTAGCGGGACCGCCTACAATGAGCAGTTCTTC. Encoded protein: CASSYTSGTAYNEQFF.

The chain joins TRBV28 to TRBJ2-7; D call uncertain. The CDR3 contains 15 residues. In germline, CDR1 is MDHEN, CDR2 SYDVKM. The V end lost 6 bases, the J end lost 6 bases, and 21 bases lay between the germline ends. The CDR3 nucleotides are TGTGCCAGCAGGATTTCTCTCGGTAGCAGCCCCGAGCAGTACTTC. Its translation: CASRISLGSSPEQYF.

The rearrangement joins TRBV30 to TRBJ2-2; 8 nucleotides match TRBD2. This CDR3 has 16 amino acids. V shed 1 base and J 0 bases; nucleotides not matched to a gene: 4. The V gene's germline CDR1 is GTSNPN and CDR2 SVGIG (reference sequence). Here the CDR3 DNA reads TGTGCCTGGAGTGAGGAACTAGCGGCGAACACCGGGGAGCTGTTTTTT. This translates into CAWSEELAANTGELFF.

V is TRBV4-1 and J is TRBJ1-1; possibly TRBD1 for D (6 bases). Germline-derived CDR1 and CDR2 are MGHRA and YSYEKL. This CDR3 is 16 amino acids long. Trimming removed 1 base from V and 0 bases from J, with 12 bases in between. The CDR3 protein is CASSQAQGRVNTEAFF. The CDR3 nucleotides are TGCGCCAGCAGCCAAGCACAGGGCCGGGTGAACACTGAAGCTTTCTTT.

The chain recombines TRBV5-1 with TRBJ1-5; 7 bases map to TRBD1. Germline V gene sequence: CDR1 SGHRS, CDR2 YFSETQ. The CDR3 loop spans 18 amino acids. V gave up 3 bases and J gave up 1 base; unmatched junction bases: 13. CDR3 loop: CASSSRTGPRGSNQPQHF. CDR3 DNA: TGCGCCAGCAGCTCACGGACAGGCCCCAGGGGAAGCAATCAGCCCCAGCATTTT.

V usage is TRBV21-1 and J usage is TRBJ2-1; TRBD2 is the table's D call, not checked against the DNA. TRBV21-1 is given as a pseudogene. The CDR3 is made up of 16 amino acids. The CDR3 DNA follows: TGTGCCAGCAGCAAAGGCCGTAGCGGGAGATCTAATGAGCAGTTCTTC. Translated, it gives CASSKGRSGRSNEQFF.

The chain couples TRBV2 to TRBJ2-1; 9 nucleotides align to TRBD1. V was clipped by 5 bases and J by 2 bases; unmatched bases: 7. Germline values: CDR1 SNHLY, CDR2 FYNNEI. The CDR3 contains 16 residues. For the CDR3, the DNA is TGTGCCAGCAGTCCTCTTGGACAGGGGACCTACAATGAGCAGTTCTTC. Amino acid sequence: CASSPLGQGTYNEQFF.

This chain joins TRBV9 and TRBJ2-5; TRBD2 matches at 14 bases. The V segment lost 3 bases and the J segment 5 bases; nucleotides outside the gene matches: 0. The V gene's germline CDR1 is SGDLS and CDR2 YYNGEE. This CDR3 contains 14 residues. This CDR3 reads CASSGTSGGETQYF. In DNA form, the CDR3 reads TGTGCCAGCAGCGGGACTAGCGGGGGGGAGACCCAGTACTTC.

The chain has TRBV9 and TRBJ2-7; TRBD2 might be the D (6 bases). Deletions cut 0 bases from V and 1 base from J, with 11 bases between. This CDR3 spans 15 amino acids. Germline V gives CDR1 SGDLS, CDR2 YYNGEE. DNA of the CDR3: TGTGCCAGCAGCGTAGGTCGGGAGACGTCCTACGAGCAGTACTTC. It specifies CASSVGRETSYEQYF.

This clone was picked up one time. The chain recombines TRBV9 with TRBJ1-2; no clear D gene. There are 13 residues in the CDR3. Germline V gene lookup returns CDR1 SGDLS and CDR2 YYNGEE. V lost 0 bases to trimming and J lost 11 bases, with 14 bases between them. Here the CDR3 DNA reads TGTGCCAGCAGCGTAGCTGGAGGGCGGTTATACACCTTC. This encodes CASSVAGGRLYTF.

This clone showed up just a few times. CDR3 in DNA: TGTGCCAGCAGTTTTTCTGGTAGGACAGGGTGGGAAGAGACCCAGTACTTC. Its protein product is CASSFSGRTGWEETQYF. The chain employs TRBV27 and TRBJ2-5, with 8 bases lining up with TRBD1. Per the germline V gene, CDR1 is MNHEY and CDR2 is SMNVEV (reference sequence). The CDR3 runs to 17 residues. Germline trimming cut 3 bases from V and 3 bases from J; bases unmatched to any gene: 12.

The V and J genes are TRBV14 and TRBJ1-2; 9 bases align to TRBD1. With V trimmed by 3 bases and J by 7 bases, 3 bases remained unmatched. This CDR3 spans 13 amino acids. Germline V gene lookup returns CDR1 SGHDN and CDR2 FVKESK. For the CDR3, the DNA is TGTGCCAGCAGCCAGGACAGGGGATTTGGCTACACCTTC. Encoded protein: CASSQDRGFGYTF.

The V gene is TRBV19, the J gene TRBJ1-1; D is unresolved. The CDR3 is made up of 13 amino acids. The germline gives CDR1 LNHDA, CDR2 SQIVND (reference sequence). V lost 7 bases and J 5 bases, leaving 14 bases between the germline ends. The CDR3 spells CASTISGRTEAFF. The CDR3 DNA reads TGTGCCAGTACAATTTCGGGTAGGACTGAAGCTTTCTTT.

The chain is built from TRBV2 and TRBJ2-1; D call uncertain. Germline V gene data show CDR1 as SNHLY and CDR2 as FYNNEI. Trimming pared 3 bases from V and 1 base from J, leaving 7 bases between. The CDR3 spans 14 residues. CDR3 region: CASSDTRSYNEQFF. Written as DNA, the CDR3 is TGTGCCAGCAGTGACACCCGGTCCTACAATGAGCAGTTCTTC.